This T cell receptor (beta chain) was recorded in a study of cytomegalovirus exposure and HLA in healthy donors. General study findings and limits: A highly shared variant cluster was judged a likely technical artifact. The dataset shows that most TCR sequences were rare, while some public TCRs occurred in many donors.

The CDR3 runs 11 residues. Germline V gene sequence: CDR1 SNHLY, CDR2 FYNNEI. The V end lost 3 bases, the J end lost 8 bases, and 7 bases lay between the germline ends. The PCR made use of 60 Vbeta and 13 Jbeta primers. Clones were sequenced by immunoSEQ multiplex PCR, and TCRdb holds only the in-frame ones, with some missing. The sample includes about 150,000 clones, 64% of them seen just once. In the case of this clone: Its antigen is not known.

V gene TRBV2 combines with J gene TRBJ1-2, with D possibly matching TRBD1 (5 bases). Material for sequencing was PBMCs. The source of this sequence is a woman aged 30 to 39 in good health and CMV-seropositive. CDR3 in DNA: TGTGCCAGCAGTGACGGGGGAGGCTACACCTTC. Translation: CASSDGGGYTF.